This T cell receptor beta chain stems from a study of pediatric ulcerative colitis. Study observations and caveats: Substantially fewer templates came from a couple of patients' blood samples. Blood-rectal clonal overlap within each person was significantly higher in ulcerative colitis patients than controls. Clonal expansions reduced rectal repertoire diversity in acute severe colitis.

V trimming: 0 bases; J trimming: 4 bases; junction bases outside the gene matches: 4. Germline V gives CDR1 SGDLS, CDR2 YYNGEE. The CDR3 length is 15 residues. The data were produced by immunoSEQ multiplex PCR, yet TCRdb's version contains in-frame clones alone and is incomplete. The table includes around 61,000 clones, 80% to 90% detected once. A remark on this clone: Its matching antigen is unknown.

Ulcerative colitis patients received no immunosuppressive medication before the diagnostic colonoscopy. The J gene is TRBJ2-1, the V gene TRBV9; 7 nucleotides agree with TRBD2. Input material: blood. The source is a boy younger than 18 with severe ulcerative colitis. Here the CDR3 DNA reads TGTGCCAGCAGCGTAGCAAGCGGGATATACAATGAGCAGTTCTTC. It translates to CASSVASGIYNEQFF.